Listed here are 8 T cell receptor beta chains from one sample, sequenced in a study of CD8+CD57+ T cells in acquired aplastic anemia. CDR3 and TCR beta VDJ profiling relied on a genomic DNA template. MiXCR, applied by TCRdb to the reads, yields one record per CDR3 protein. This table holds under 200,000 distinct CDR3 sequences, roughly 40% found once. Sequencing was done on a sample of sorted CD4+, CD8+, or CD8+CD57+ T cells (not recorded which) from PBMCs. These receptors came from a human donor in good health.

A single count supports this clonotype. V gene TRBV10-3 combines with J gene TRBJ1-3; D call uncertain. Deletions cut 4 bases from V and 0 bases from J, with 7 bases between. This CDR3 is built from 14 residues. The germline CDR1 and CDR2 sequences are ENHRY and SYGVKD. Here the CDR3 reads CAISVSSSGNTIYF. The CDR3 DNA sequence: TGTGCCATCAGTGTTAGCAGCTCTGGAAACACCATATATTTT.

With regard to this clonotype: The junction and the germline gene differ at one end; a read error may be behind it. The rearrangement joins TRBV9 to TRBJ1-6, with D possibly matching TRBD1 (5 bases). CDR1 and CDR2 (germline): SGDLS, YYNGEE. This CDR3 comprises 15 residues. In nucleotides, the CDR3 is TGTGCCTGCAGCGTAGGCAGGGCTGGTAATTCACCCCTCCACTTT. The encoded protein is CACSVGRAGNSPLHF.

CDR3 bases: TGTGCCAGCAGTCCCCGCTACGCAGATACGCAGTATTTT. It specifies CASSPRYADTQYF. The chain couples TRBV7-9 to TRBJ2-3; D unclear. Germline lookup yields CDR1 SEHNR and CDR2 FQNEAQ (reference sequence). Between the trimmed V and J ends, which lost 6 bases and 4 bases, there was a span of 11 bases. This CDR3 has 13 residues.

The J gene is TRBJ2-7, the V gene TRBV15; D not resolved. The CDR3 contains 13 residues. The V end lost 0 bases, the J end lost 7 bases, and 10 bases lay between the germline ends. Germline-derived CDR1 and CDR2 are LNHNV and YYDKDF (reference sequence). DNA for the CDR3: TGTGCCACCAGCAGAGAGCCCCAAGGGGAGCAGTACTTC. Protein sequence: CATSREPQGEQYF.

With regard to this clonotype: One end of the junction does not line up with germline, which may come from a read error. The chain uses TRBV7-3 and TRBJ2-7; no definite D call. CDR1 is SGHTA, CDR2 FQGTGA, per germline. The CDR3 is 10 amino acids. CDR3: CASSSCEQYF. CDR3 DNA sequence: TGTGCCAGCAGCTCCTGCGAGCAGTACTTC.

The genes are TRBV4-1 and TRBJ2-7, with unresolved D. Looked up from germline, CDR1 is MGHRA and CDR2 is YSYEKL. This CDR3 spans 14 amino acids. The ends were cut back, 0 bases at V and 3 bases at J, with 9 bases in the middle. CDR3 nucleotides: TGCGCCAGCAGCCAAGATCCGGCAGACTACGAGCAGTACTTC. Its protein is CASSQDPADYEQYF.

This clonotype was counted many times. This chain links TRBV19 with TRBJ2-3; D possibly corresponds to TRBD2 (6 bases). The CDR3 has 16 amino acids. V lost 4 bases and J 4 bases, leaving 18 bases between the germline ends. The V gene's germline CDR1 is LNHDA and CDR2 SQIVND (reference sequence). For the CDR3, the DNA is TGTGCCAGTAGTACTAGCGACGGGCCCGGCGCAGATACGCAGTATTTT. This encodes CASSTSDGPGADTQYF.

This clonotype was counted many times. The V gene is TRBV11-2, the J gene TRBJ2-7; 9 bases are shared with TRBD2. V trimming: 1 base; J trimming: 3 bases; junction bases outside the gene matches: 7. The CDR3 spans 16 residues. Germline V gene lookup returns CDR1 SGHAT and CDR2 FQNNGV. The CDR3 protein is CASSLGWRGGFYEQYF. The CDR3 DNA reads as TGTGCCAGCAGCTTAGGGTGGCGGGGGGGATTCTACGAGCAGTACTTC.